The clone carrying this TCR beta chain was recorded only once. Its antigen is still unknown. V shed 1 base and J 0 bases; nucleotides not matched to a gene: 6. The germline gives CDR1 SEHNR, CDR2 FQNEAQ (reference sequence). The CDR3 spans 17 residues. This sample was taken from a study of cytomegalovirus exposure and HLA in healthy donors. Study at large: The same platform was used for the roughly 120 validation repertoires as for the roughly 670 first-cohort repertoires, as reported in a later analysis. Findings of the study overall: Reportedly, cytomegalovirus status was diagnosed with high sensitivity and specificity. In the approximately 120 validation repertoires, a later analysis found that first-cohort TCR clusters tended to co-occur.

Produced via immunoSEQ multiplex PCR; TCRdb's table is partial and in-frame only. In the table there are some 65,000 clones, roughly 95% of which are singletons. Sequencing was done on a sample of PBMCs. This TCR was recovered from a young man in good health and CMV-seronegative. This chain links TRBV7-9 with TRBJ1-1; 9 bases align to TRBD1. This CDR3 is CASSLGTGGLMNTEAFF. Here the CDR3 DNA reads TGTGCCAGCAGCTTAGGAACAGGGGGCCTCATGAACACTGAAGCTTTCTTT.